The TCR beta chain under discussion was sequenced for a study of cytomegalovirus exposure and HLA in healthy donors. Study overall: T cells numbering about 200 million yielded some 110 million unique TCR beta sequences in an earlier analysis.

The PCR had 60 Vbeta and 13 Jbeta primers. Repertoires were generated with immunoSEQ multiplex PCR, while TCRdb's copy carries only in-frame clones and drops some. The sample consists of about 160,000 clones, around 84% of them appearing once. V dropped 6 bases and J dropped 3; count of bases not matched to a gene: 5. The germline V gene has CDR1 MDHEN and CDR2 SYDVKM. The CDR3 sequence is 13 residues long. Study results and limitations: No immune exposure information besides CMV serostatus was available. Cytomegalovirus association was listed for under 200 TCR beta chains. Relative to the approximately 680-donor mean, N-insertions were reportedly fewer in an Asian-associated ancestry cluster in a later analysis.

Notes on this clone: Its antigen remains unknown.

The chain joins TRBV28 to TRBJ2-7; 7 nucleotides line up with TRBD1. The sequencing sample was made of PBMCs. The TCR was taken from a man between 18 and 29 years old in good health and CMV-seronegative. This CDR3 reads CASSPGTDYEQYF. The CDR3 DNA is TGTGCCAGCAGCCCCGGGACAGACTACGAGCAGTACTTC.